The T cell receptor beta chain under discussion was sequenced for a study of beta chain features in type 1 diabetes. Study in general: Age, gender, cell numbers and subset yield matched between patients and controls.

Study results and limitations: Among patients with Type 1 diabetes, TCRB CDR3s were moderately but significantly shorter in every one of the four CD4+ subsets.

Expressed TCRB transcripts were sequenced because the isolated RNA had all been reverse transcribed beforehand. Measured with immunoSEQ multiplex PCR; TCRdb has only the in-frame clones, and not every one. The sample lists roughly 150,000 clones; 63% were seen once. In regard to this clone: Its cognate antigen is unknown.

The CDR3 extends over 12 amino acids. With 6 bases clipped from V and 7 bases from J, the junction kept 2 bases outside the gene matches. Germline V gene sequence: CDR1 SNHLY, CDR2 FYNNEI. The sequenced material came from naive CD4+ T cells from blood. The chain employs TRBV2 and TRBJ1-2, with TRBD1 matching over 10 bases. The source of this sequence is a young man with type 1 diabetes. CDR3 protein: CASSGDRGGYTF. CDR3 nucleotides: TGTGCCAGCAGCGGGGACAGGGGTGGCTACACCTTC.